The T cell receptor (beta chain) under discussion was sequenced for a study of blood T cell repertoires in COVID-19. Study at large: T cells, B-cell-depleted T cells, or PBMCs supplied cDNA or gDNA.

In the authors' methods: Amplifying reference gene primers gave estimates of nucleated cell counts. This table comes from immunoSEQ multiplex PCR, and its TCRdb copy is limited to in-frame clones, with some not included. Clonal size and the V and J genes are those of that table, whereas D and trimming came from the DNA. The data show approximately 82,000 clones, approximately 82% seen once. Germline CDR1 SGHRS, CDR2 YFSETQ. V shed 4 bases, J shed 5 bases, and the junction held 10 bases outside the gene matches. CDR3 length: 17 amino acids. The sequence derives from a man between 50 and 59 years old with active or convalescent COVID-19. The chain links TRBV5-1 to TRBJ2-5, with TRBD2 matching 14 bases. Sequenced sample: peripheral blood. The CDR3 region has the DNA TGCGCCAGCAGCATGGGGACTAGCGGGGGCCTCCGGGAGACCCAGTACTTC. Amino acid sequence: CASSMGTSGGLRETQYF. The variable domain in full, completed from reference TRBV5-1 and TRBJ2-5, reads KAGVTQTPRYLIKTRGQQVTLSCSPISGHRSVSWYQQTPGQGLQFLFEYFSETQRNKGNFPGRFSGRQFSNSRSEMNVSTLELGDSALYLCASSMGTSGGLRETQYFGPGTRLLVL.